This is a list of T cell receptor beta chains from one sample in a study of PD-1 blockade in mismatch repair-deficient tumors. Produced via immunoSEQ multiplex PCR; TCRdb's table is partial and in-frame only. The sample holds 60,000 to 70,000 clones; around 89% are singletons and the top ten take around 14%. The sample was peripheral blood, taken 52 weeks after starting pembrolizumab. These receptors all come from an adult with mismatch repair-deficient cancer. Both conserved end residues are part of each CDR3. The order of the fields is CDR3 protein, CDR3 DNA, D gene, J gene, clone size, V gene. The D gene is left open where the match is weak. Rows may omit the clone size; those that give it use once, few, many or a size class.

CDR3 protein: CASSPGTGTIYTGELFF
CDR3 DNA: TGCGCCAGCAGCCCCGGAACCGGGACTATCTACACCGGGGAGCTGTTTTTT
D gene: TRBD2
J gene: TRBJ2-2
clone size: .
V gene: TRBV4-3

CDR3 protein: CASSYSTGARNEQYF
CDR3 DNA: TGTGCCAGCAGTTACTCGACCGGGGCGAGGAACGAGCAGTACTTC
D gene: .
J gene: TRBJ2-7
clone size: .
V gene: TRBV6-6

CDR3 protein: CASSLGRLDRVKYF
CDR3 DNA: TGTGCCAGCAGCTTAGGCCGTCTGGACAGGGTAAAGTACTTC
D gene: TRBD1
J gene: TRBJ2-7
clone size: .
V gene: TRBV7-8

CDR3 protein: CASSPDLGGGETQYF
CDR3 DNA: TGTGCCAGCAGCCCCGACCTGGGAGGTGGGGAGACCCAGTACTTC
D gene: .
J gene: TRBJ2-5
clone size: .
V gene: TRBV9

CDR3 protein: CAWSQASLDLQHF
CDR3 DNA: TGTGCCTGGAGTCAAGCCAGTCTGGATTTACAGCACTTC
D gene: .
J gene: TRBJ2-7
clone size: once
V gene: TRBV30

CDR3 protein: CASSFSPASRYNEQFF
CDR3 DNA: TGTGCCAGCAGTTTTAGTCCCGCTAGCAGGTACAATGAGCAGTTCTTC
D gene: .
J gene: TRBJ2-1
clone size: once
V gene: TRBV27

CDR3 protein: CASSPPAYNEQFF
CDR3 DNA: TGCGCCAGCAGCCCCCCCGCCTACAATGAGCAGTTCTTC
D gene: .
J gene: TRBJ2-1
clone size: .
V gene: TRBV5-1

CDR3 protein: CASTAPTDTQYF
CDR3 DNA: TGTGCCAGCACCGCGCCCACAGATACGCAGTATTTT
D gene: .
J gene: TRBJ2-3
clone size: .
V gene: TRBV28

CDR3 protein: CASSLVGRRRTRGYTF
CDR3 DNA: TGTGCCAGCAGCTTAGTGGGCAGGCGCCGCACACGGGGCTACACCTTC
D gene: .
J gene: TRBJ1-2
clone size: .
V gene: TRBV11-2

CDR3 protein: CSVEDLKGGCGYTF
CDR3 DNA: TGCAGCGTTGAAGATCTGAAAGGGGGCTGTGGCTACACCTTC
D gene: TRBD1
J gene: TRBJ1-2
clone size: .
V gene: TRBV29-1

CDR3 protein: CASSLGYGTEAFF
CDR3 DNA: TGTGCCAGCAGTTTGGGGTACGGCACTGAAGCTTTCTTT
D gene: .
J gene: TRBJ1-1
clone size: .
V gene: TRBV27

CDR3 protein: CASSLVTSGYNEQFF
CDR3 DNA: TGTGCCAGCAGCTTAGTGACTAGCGGTTACAATGAGCAGTTCTTC
D gene: TRBD2
J gene: TRBJ2-1
clone size: once
V gene: TRBV11-3